This T cell receptor (beta chain) was found in a study of beta chain features in type 1 diabetes. The overall study: Healthy donors and patients showed comparable age, gender and cell yields. Notes on the study in general: Moderately but significantly shorter TCRB CDR3s were found in Type 1 diabetes patients in all four CD4+ subsets. Naive, central memory and regulatory TCRB repertoires appeared more similar among patients than healthy donors.

The authors obtained over 95% purity in all sorted populations. Sequencing targeted expressed TCRB transcripts, as all isolated RNA had been reverse transcribed. The method was immunoSEQ multiplex PCR; TCRdb's version includes in-frame clones alone and lacks a portion of them. This sample yields 100,000 to 150,000 clones, of which approximately 15% are seen a single time; roughly 2.5% belongs to the top ten. There are a few counts of this clone. Its matching antigen is unknown. Germline lookup yields CDR1 SEHNR and CDR2 FQNEAQ (reference sequence). The CDR3 length is 14 residues. Trimming cost V 7 bases and J 3 bases; bases outside gene matches: 6.

Sequenced input: central memory CD4+ T cells from blood. This receptor was taken from a man aged 18 to 30 with type 1 diabetes. The chain recombines TRBV7-9 with TRBJ2-1; 7 bases line up with TRBD1. CDR3 residues: CASNKGQSYNEQFF. The CDR3 nucleotides read TGTGCCAGCAACAAGGGACAGAGCTACAATGAGCAGTTCTTC.